This T cell receptor beta chain was documented in a study of shared clonotypes between healthy human individuals. Study-wide context: A couple of women and three men aged 18 to 49 served as donors. For every donor, three CD4 naive, three CD4 memory, two CD8 naive and one CD8 memory plates were used.

For this clone: What it binds is not known.

Germline V CDR1 and CDR2: MNHEY, SMNVEV (reference sequence). Trimming took 4 bases from V and 8 from J, leaving 14 bases between them. The CDR3 contains 13 residues. The table came from immunoSEQ multiplex PCR; TCRdb's copy has only in-frame clones and leaves some out. There are millions of clones in the sample; 93% occur only once, and under 0.45% lies in the top ten. Study-wide results and caveats: The naive CD4 repertoires of a handful of donors were compared, and roughly 5% of clonotypes were shared.

The sample comprised naive CD4+ T cells from PBMCs. Subset defined: CD45RA+ positively selected. The sequence came from a man between 18 and 29 years old in good health. Some clones in this sample may be carry-over from other donors' samples. This chain joins TRBV27 and TRBJ1-1; D gene ambiguous. In DNA, the CDR3 is TGTGCCAGCAGTTATCATGGTGCGGGAGAAGCTTTCTTT. It encodes CASSYHGAGEAFF.